The present entry profiles one T cell receptor (beta chain) with its context. V lost 3 bases, J lost 10 bases, and 18 bases stayed unmatched. Germline V gene sequence: CDR1 KGHSH, CDR2 LQKENI. This CDR3 contains 17 residues. These data originate in a study of blood T cell repertoires in COVID-19. Some clones are missing from TCRdb's copy, which holds only in-frame ones; the method was immunoSEQ multiplex PCR. The sample carries 95,000 to 150,000 clones, roughly 80% recorded once. Sequenced input: peripheral blood. J is TRBJ2-1 and V is TRBV18; 7 bases are shared with TRBD2. This receptor was identified in an elderly man with COVID-19, enrolled during active disease. CDR3 bases: TGTGCCAGCTCACCTAATACTGGGGGGGTCCGCCACACCGAGCAGTTCTTC. This gives the protein CASSPNTGGVRHTEQFF.